The 15 T cell receptor beta chains given below trace back to one sample, sequenced in a study of patients and donors after allogeneic stem cell transplantation. TCRdb fed the RT-PCR reads into MiXCR, producing one record per CDR3 protein. Seen here are 900,000 to 1,000,000 distinct CDR3 sequences, around 17% observed once, and the top ten hold under 6.5%. The sample comprised blood, either unsorted or a sorted T cell fraction (not recorded which). These receptors originate from a human donor who was either an allogeneic HSCT recipient or a stem cell or donor lymphocyte infusion donor (not recorded which). It is not recorded whose cells these are; they may come from a transplant donor.

This clonotype was detected only a few times. This chain joins TRBV7-8 and TRBJ2-3; either TRBD1 or TRBD2 may supply D (5 bases each). Trimming left V 4 bases short and J 6 bases short, with 14 bases between. This CDR3 is built from 14 residues. CDR1 SGHVS and CDR2 FQNEAQ come from the germline V gene. The CDR3 here is CASSWDPVIDTQYF. In nucleotides, the CDR3 is TGTGCCAGCAGCTGGGACCCCGTGATTGATACGCAGTATTTT.

The chain carries TRBV4-1 and TRBJ2-6; D gene unclear. Germline V lookup: CDR1 MGHRA, CDR2 YSYEKL. This CDR3 has 18 residues. The V and J ends lost 3 bases and 4 bases respectively, with 19 bases between them. The CDR3 coding sequence is TGCGCCAGCAGCCATCCTCCCCTGAAAGCCGGCGGGGCCAACGTCCTGACTTTC. Its protein product is CASSHPPLKAGGANVLTF.

The gene calls are TRBV4-1 and TRBJ2-7; possibly TRBD2 for D (6 bases). Germline V gene lookup returns CDR1 MGHRA and CDR2 YSYEKL. Trimming took 1 base from V and 3 from J, leaving 10 bases between them. The CDR3 has 14 residues. The CDR3 is CASSQVGSHYEQYF. CDR3 sequence (DNA): TGCGCCAGCAGCCAAGTCGGGAGTCACTACGAGCAGTACTTC.

This clonotype was observed a handful of times. V usage is TRBV5-1 and J usage is TRBJ2-3, with a tentative D call TRBD2 (6 bases). V lost 0 bases and J 4 bases, leaving 18 bases between the germline ends. The CDR3 length is 17 residues. Germline CDR1 and CDR2: SGHRS and YFSETQ. CDR3 sequence: CASSLGSGREFPDTQYF. CDR3 coding DNA: TGCGCCAGCAGCTTGGGTAGTGGACGGGAGTTTCCAGATACGCAGTATTTT.

The rearrangement links TRBV12-3 or TRBV12-4 to TRBJ1-1; 9 nucleotides match TRBD1. V shed 10 bases, J shed 4 bases, and the junction held 13 bases outside the gene matches. The CDR3 runs to 15 residues. This CDR3 is CATIDRGYGGTEAFF. For the CDR3, the DNA is TGTGCCACCATCGACAGGGGGTATGGGGGCACTGAAGCTTTCTTT.

The chain has TRBV30 and TRBJ1-1; 7 nucleotides agree with TRBD1. The CDR3 covers 13 residues. After removal of 4 bases from V and 6 bases from J, the junction contained 8 bases not matched to a gene. Germline values: CDR1 GTSNPN, CDR2 SVGIG (reference sequence). This CDR3 reads CAWIRQGTPEAFF. The CDR3 DNA sequence: TGTGCCTGGATTCGACAGGGTACCCCTGAAGCTTTCTTT.

About this clonotype: A much larger clone differs from this one at a single base, so this may be a read error. The chain employs TRBV7-8 and TRBJ1-4, with 8 bases aligning to TRBD1. The CDR3 has 14 residues. CDR1 is SGHVS and CDR2 is FQNEAQ in the germline V gene. Germline trimming cut 6 bases from V and 3 bases from J; bases unmatched to any gene: 3. CDR3 in amino acids: CASSYRGANEKLFF. DNA of the CDR3: TGTGCCAGCAGTTACAGGGGGGCTAATGAAAAACTGTTTTTT.

The chain carries TRBV29-1 and TRBJ2-5; unclear D gene. CDR3 length: 13 amino acids. The germline CDR1 and CDR2 sequences are SQVTM and ANQGSEA. V was trimmed by 6 bases and J by 0 bases, leaving 11 bases between them. In DNA, the CDR3 is TGCAGCGTCGTATCTATGTACCAAGAGACCCAGTACTTC. It yields the protein CSVVSMYQETQYF.

This clonotype has at least ten counts. The gene calls are TRBV5-1 and TRBJ1-1; D not resolved. The V and J ends lost 2 bases and 7 bases respectively, with 12 bases between them. The CDR3 runs to 13 residues. Germline CDR1 reads SGHRS; CDR2 reads YFSETQ. The CDR3 loop reads CASSLDSSYEAFF. Here the CDR3 DNA reads TGCGCCAGCAGCTTAGATTCCTCCTATGAAGCTTTCTTT.

The J gene is TRBJ2-1, the V gene TRBV7-9, with a tentative D call TRBD1 (6 bases). From germline, CDR1 is SEHNR and CDR2 FQNEAQ (reference sequence). Trimming took off 4 bases at V and 1 base at J, with 17 bases between the two ends. CDR3 length equals 17 residues. CDR3 region: CASSYPTGLPSYNEQFF. Here the CDR3 DNA reads TGTGCCAGCAGCTATCCGACAGGCCTACCATCCTACAATGAGCAGTTCTTC.

This chain uses TRBV7-2 with TRBJ2-2; D call uncertain. The length of the CDR3 is 15 residues. V was cut by 1 base and J by 7 bases, with 13 bases left in between. Germline lookup yields CDR1 SGHTA and CDR2 FQGNSA. The CDR3, as DNA: TGTGCCAGCAGCTTAGGGGGAAGGCTGAACGGGGAGCTGTTTTTT. Protein sequence: CASSLGGRLNGELFF. Full variable domain (missing parts from reference TRBV7-2 and TRBJ2-2): GAGVSQSPSNKVTEKGKDVELRCDPISGHTALYWYRQSLGQGLEFLIYFQGNSAPDKSGLPSDRFSAERTGGSVSTLTIQRTQQEDSAVYLCASSLGGRLNGELFFGEGSRLTVL.

The CDR3 reads CASTRGVPNTEAFF. The CDR3 region has the DNA TGTGCCAGTACCCGGGGGGTGCCGAACACTGAAGCTTTCTTT. This chain uses TRBV19 with TRBJ1-1, with D possibly being TRBD1 (5 bases). CDR3 length: 14 amino acids. Germline-derived CDR1 and CDR2 are LNHDA and SQIVND (reference sequence). V was pared by 7 bases and J by 1 base, with 13 bases between.

This clonotype was seen more than once but under ten times. The genes are TRBV12-3 or TRBV12-4 and TRBJ2-7; TRBD1 aligns across 10 bases. This CDR3 contains 16 residues. Trimming cost V 5 bases and J 7 bases; bases outside gene matches: 14. The CDR3, as DNA: TGTGCCAGCAGTAACCGGGACAGGGGTCGAGGGGGGGAGCAGTACTTC. Translation gives CASSNRDRGRGGEQYF.

This clonotype turned up a few times. The chain carries TRBV11-1 and TRBJ2-5; D is uncertain. The ends were cut back, 1 base at V and 5 bases at J, with 17 bases in the middle. The CDR3 is 16 residues long. In germline, CDR1 is SGHAT, CDR2 FQDESV (reference sequence). CDR3 region: CASSLVDGGLRETQYF. The CDR3 bases are TGTGCCAGCAGCTTAGTGGATGGCGGCCTGCGGGAGACCCAGTACTTC.

Comment on this clonotype: No DNA is shown, since the ends of the CDR3 on it are uncertain; the CDR3 is the one TCRdb lists. The rearrangement joins TRBV21-1 to TRBJ2-1; the D call TRBD1 from the table was never checked on the DNA. TRBV21-1 is designated a pseudogene. Inclusive of both ends, the CDR3 amounts to 17 amino acids. The CDR3 here is CASSKVGGGSSYNEQFF.